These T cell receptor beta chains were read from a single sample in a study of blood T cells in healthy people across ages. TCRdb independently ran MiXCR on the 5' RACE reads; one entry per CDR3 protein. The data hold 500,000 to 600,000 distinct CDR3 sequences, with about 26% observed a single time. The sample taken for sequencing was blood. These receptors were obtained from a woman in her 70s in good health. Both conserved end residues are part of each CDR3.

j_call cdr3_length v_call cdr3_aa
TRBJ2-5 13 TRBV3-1 CASSQISRETQYF
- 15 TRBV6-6 CASSTVAGGSYEQYF
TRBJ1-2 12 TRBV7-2 CVSSLSIYGYTF
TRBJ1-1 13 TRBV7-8 CASSFYMNTEAFF
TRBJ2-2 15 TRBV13 CASSFRRGNTGELFF
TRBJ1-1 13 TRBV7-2 CASSLAEDTEAFF
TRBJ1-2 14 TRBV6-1 CASSAGVRIVGYTF
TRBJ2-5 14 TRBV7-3 CASSASTGYDTQYF
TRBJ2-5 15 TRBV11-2 CASSSGQLLQETQYF
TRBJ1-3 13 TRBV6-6 CASSQLQGNTIYF
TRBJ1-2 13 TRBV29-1 CSVRQGLNYGYTF
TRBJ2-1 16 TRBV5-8 CASSRITASSYNEQFF
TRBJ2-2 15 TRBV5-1 CASSLITTSTGELFF
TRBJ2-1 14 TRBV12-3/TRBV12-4 CASSFGQGANEQFF
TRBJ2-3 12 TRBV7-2 CASSSTQDTQYF
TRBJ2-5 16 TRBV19 CASSIGQGVSEETQYF
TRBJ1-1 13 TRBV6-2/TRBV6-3 CASSYGRTTEAFF
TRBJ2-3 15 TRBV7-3 CASSPRPGNTDTQYF
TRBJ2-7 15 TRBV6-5 CASSYSGQGMVREYF
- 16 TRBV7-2 CASSLGSSGTRNEQYF
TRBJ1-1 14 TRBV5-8 CASSLGRHGAEAFF
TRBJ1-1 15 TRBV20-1 CSARDHRTGGTEALF
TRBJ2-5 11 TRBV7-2 CASSARWTQYF
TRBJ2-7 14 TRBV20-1 CSAPTSGGAREQYF
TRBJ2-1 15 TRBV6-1 CASSVQVSSYNEQFF
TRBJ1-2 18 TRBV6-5 CASSYYPSEGIGNYGYTF
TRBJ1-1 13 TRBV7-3 CVSSLMRSTEAFF
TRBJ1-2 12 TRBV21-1 CASHPAGDGYTF
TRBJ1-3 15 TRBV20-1 CSARPRRGSGNTIYF
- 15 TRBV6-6 CASSVLAGFNNEQFF
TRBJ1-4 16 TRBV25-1 CASSGAGSPTNEKLFF
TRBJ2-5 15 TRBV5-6 CASSMGFGNQETQYF
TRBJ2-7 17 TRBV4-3 CASSQGYLSSATYEQYF
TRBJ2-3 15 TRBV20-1 CSASRSSGGSDTQYF
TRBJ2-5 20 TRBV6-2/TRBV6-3 CASSLPKGLAGTYEERTQYF
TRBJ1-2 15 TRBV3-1 CASSQGNLLNYGYTF
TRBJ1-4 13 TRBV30 CAWSVKGIEKLFF
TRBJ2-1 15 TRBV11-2 CASGKRAAGNNEQFF
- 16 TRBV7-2 CANSQEFPATYNEQFF
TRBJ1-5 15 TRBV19 CASSIRQGGNQPQHF
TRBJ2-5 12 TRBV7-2 CASSWEGETQYF
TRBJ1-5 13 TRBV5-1 CASSLGPNQPQHF
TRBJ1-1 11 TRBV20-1 CSAVMNTEAFF
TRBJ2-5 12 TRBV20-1 CSADTMGETQYF
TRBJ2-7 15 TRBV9 CASSVGTTPGYEQYF
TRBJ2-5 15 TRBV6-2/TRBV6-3 CASSDWRGVWETQYF
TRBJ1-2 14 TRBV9 CASSAGQGEYGYTF
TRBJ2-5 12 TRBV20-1 CSASGSGETQYF
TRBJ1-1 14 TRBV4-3 CASSQDQWGGEAFF
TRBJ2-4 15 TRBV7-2 CASSSWQLAKNIQYF
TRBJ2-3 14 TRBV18 CASSEDRGTDTQYF
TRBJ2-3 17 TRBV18 CASSPTRLTSVTDTQYF
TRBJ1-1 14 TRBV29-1 CSDLGQGSNTEAFF